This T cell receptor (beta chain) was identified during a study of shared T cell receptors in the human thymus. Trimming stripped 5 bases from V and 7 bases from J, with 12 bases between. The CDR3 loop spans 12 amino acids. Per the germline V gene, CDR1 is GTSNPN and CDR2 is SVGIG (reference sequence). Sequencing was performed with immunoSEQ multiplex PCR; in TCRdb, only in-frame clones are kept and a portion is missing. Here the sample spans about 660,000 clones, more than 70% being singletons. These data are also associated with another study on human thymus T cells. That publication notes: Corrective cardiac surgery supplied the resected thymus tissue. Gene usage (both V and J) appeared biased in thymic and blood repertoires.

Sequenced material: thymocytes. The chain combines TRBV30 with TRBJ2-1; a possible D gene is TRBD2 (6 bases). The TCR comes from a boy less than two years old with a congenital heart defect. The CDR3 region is CAWAGPENEQFF. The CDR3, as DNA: TGTGCCTGGGCGGGACCGGAGAATGAGCAGTTCTTC.